This TCR beta chain stems from a study of beta chain features in type 1 diabetes. Study-wide background: There were around 110 million sorted cells examined across all samples. Study observations and caveats: People with Type 1 diabetes carried modestly yet significantly shorter TCRB CDR3s in all four CD4+ subsets. Sampled from patients, naive, central memory and Treg TCRB repertoires appeared more similar than those sampled from healthy donors.

A heparinised blood draw that averaged about 100 mL was obtained once from each donor. Turning to this clone: Its specificity is unknown.

The investigators reverse transcribed all of the isolated RNA, so they sequenced expressed TCRB transcripts. Assay: immunoSEQ multiplex PCR; the TCRdb copy retains only in-frame clones and omits some. Here the sample spans 500,000 to 650,000 clones, under 15% being singletons. The CDR3 totals 15 residues. The V end lost 3 bases, the J end lost 0 bases, and 6 bases lay between the germline ends. Germline loops: CDR1 MNHEY, CDR2 SMNVEV (reference sequence). Sequences were obtained from naive CD4+ T cells from blood. This receptor was obtained from a man aged 25-45 years with type 1 diabetes. The V gene is TRBV27, the J gene TRBJ1-6; D is ambiguous. CDR3 sequence (DNA): TGTGCCAGCAGTTTTAGGAGCTCCTATAATTCACCCCTCCACTTT. This encodes CASSFRSSYNSPLHF.